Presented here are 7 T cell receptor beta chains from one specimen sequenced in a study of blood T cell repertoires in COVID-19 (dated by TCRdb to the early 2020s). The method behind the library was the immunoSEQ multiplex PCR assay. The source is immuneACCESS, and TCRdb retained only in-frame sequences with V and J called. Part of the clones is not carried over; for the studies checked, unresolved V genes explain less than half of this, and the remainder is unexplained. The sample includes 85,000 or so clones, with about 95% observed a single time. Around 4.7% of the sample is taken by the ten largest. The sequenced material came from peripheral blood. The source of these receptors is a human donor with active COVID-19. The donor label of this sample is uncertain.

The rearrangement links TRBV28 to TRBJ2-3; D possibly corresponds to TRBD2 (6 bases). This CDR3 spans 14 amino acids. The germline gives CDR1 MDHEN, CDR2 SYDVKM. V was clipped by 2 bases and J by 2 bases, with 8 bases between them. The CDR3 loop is CASSLGGNTDTQYF. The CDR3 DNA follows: TGTGCCAGCAGTTTAGGGGGGAACACAGATACGCAGTATTTT.

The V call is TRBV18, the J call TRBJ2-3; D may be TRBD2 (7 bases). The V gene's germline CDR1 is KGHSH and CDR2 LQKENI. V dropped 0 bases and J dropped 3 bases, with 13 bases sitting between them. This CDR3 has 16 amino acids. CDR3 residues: CASSPPLGGGTDTQYF. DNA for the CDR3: TGTGCCAGCTCACCACCGTTGGGAGGGGGGACAGATACGCAGTATTTT.

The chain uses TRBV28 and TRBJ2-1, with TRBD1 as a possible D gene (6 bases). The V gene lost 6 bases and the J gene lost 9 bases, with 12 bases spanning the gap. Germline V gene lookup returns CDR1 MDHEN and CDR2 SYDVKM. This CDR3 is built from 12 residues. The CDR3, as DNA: TGTGCCAGCAGAGAACAGGGTTCTGAGCAGTTCTTC. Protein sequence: CASREQGSEQFF.

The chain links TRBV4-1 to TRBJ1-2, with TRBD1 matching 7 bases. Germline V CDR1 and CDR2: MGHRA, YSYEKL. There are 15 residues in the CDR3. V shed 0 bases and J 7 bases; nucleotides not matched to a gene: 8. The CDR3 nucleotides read TGCGCCAGCAGCCAAGAATCGACGCCAGGGGGTGGCTACACCTTC. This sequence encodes CASSQESTPGGGYTF.

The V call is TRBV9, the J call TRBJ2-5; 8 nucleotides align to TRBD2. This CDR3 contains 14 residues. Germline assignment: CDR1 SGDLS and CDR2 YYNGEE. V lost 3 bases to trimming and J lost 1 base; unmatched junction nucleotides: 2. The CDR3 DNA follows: TGTGCCAGCAGCGGTGGACTAGCCCAAGAGACCCAGTACTTC. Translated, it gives CASSGGLAQETQYF.

CDR3 sequence (DNA): TGTGCCAGCAGAGGGGGTTTAGGCGGCTACACCTTC. This sequence encodes CASRGGLGGYTF. The chain combines TRBV6-5 with TRBJ1-2; the D gene is possibly TRBD1 (6 bases). Per the germline V gene, CDR1 is MNHEY and CDR2 is SVGAGI. Between the trimmed V and J ends, which lost 6 bases and 8 bases, there was a span of 13 bases. The CDR3 consists of 12 residues.

CDR3 loop: CASAAGLGQPQHF. CDR3 nucleotides: TGTGCCAGCGCGGCAGGGTTAGGTCAGCCCCAGCATTTT. V gene TRBV6-5 combines with J gene TRBJ1-5, with D possibly being TRBD1 (5 bases). The V and J ends lost 8 bases and 6 bases respectively, with 14 bases between them. The germline V gene has CDR1 MNHEY and CDR2 SVGAGI. CDR3 length: 13 amino acids.